These T cell receptor beta chains were read from a single sample in a study of radiotherapy plus CTLA-4 blockade in lung cancer. Sequenced by immunoSEQ multiplex PCR; TCRdb stores in-frame clones only, minus some. The sample yields 90,000 to 100,000 clones, roughly 74% seen once. The specimen comprised peripheral blood, sampled from a patient treated with radiotherapy plus ipilimumab. These receptors originate from a human donor with non-small cell lung cancer who had a partial response to radiotherapy plus ipilimumab. Some clones in this sample may be carry-over from other donors' samples. CDR3s include the opening cysteine and the closing phenylalanine or tryptophan. The order of the fields is clone size, V gene, J gene, D gene, CDR3 DNA, CDR3 protein. D genes are given only for firm matches. Rows give clone size only sometimes, using once, few, many, or a class for an expanded clone.

clone size: once; V gene: TRBV6-1; J gene: TRBJ2-7; D gene: TRBD2; CDR3 DNA: TGTGCCAGCAGTGATTCCGGGACTAGCTACGAGCAGTACTTC; CDR3 protein: CASSDSGTSYEQYF
clone size: -; V gene: TRBV13; J gene: TRBJ2-7; D gene: TRBD2; CDR3 DNA: TGTGCCAGCAGCTCCTGGACTAGCGGGTTCTACGAGCAGTACTTC; CDR3 protein: CASSSWTSGFYEQYF
clone size: -; V gene: TRBV30; J gene: TRBJ2-1; D gene: -; CDR3 DNA: TGTGCCTGGAGTGGACTAGTGGGTGACAGTGAGCAGTTCTTC; CDR3 protein: CAWSGLVGDSEQFF
clone size: -; V gene: TRBV7-8; J gene: TRBJ1-5; D gene: -; CDR3 DNA: TGTGCCAGCAGCCCCGCCCGTACAGGGAGCTATCAGCCCCAGCATTTT; CDR3 protein: CASSPARTGSYQPQHF
clone size: few; V gene: TRBV30; J gene: TRBJ1-5; D gene: TRBD1; CDR3 DNA: TGTGCCTGGAGTGGGACAGGGGATCAGCCCCAGCATTTT; CDR3 protein: CAWSGTGDQPQHF
clone size: -; V gene: TRBV19; J gene: TRBJ1-2; D gene: -; CDR3 DNA: TGTGCCAGTAGTATGGGAGGGTACTATGGCTACACCTTC; CDR3 protein: CASSMGGYYGYTF
clone size: -; V gene: TRBV5-4; J gene: TRBJ2-1; D gene: TRBD2; CDR3 DNA: TGTGCCAGCAGACTAGCGGGACATAATGAGCAGTTCTTC; CDR3 protein: CASRLAGHNEQFF
clone size: -; V gene: TRBV5-1; J gene: TRBJ2-7; D gene: TRBD2; CDR3 DNA: TGCGCCAGCAGCTTGGTAGCGGGAGGGCGGTACGAGCAGTACTTT; CDR3 protein: CASSLVAGGRYEQYF
clone size: -; V gene: TRBV9; J gene: TRBJ2-1; D gene: TRBD1; CDR3 DNA: TGTGCCAGCAGCGTACAGGGGGCCGCGAACTACAATGAGCAGTTCTTC; CDR3 protein: CASSVQGAANYNEQFF
clone size: -; V gene: TRBV11-1; J gene: TRBJ2-7; D gene: -; CDR3 DNA: TGTGCCAGCAGCTACAGGGCTCCCTACGAGCAGTACTTC; CDR3 protein: CASSYRAPYEQYF
clone size: -; V gene: TRBV2; J gene: TRBJ1-1; D gene: -; CDR3 DNA: TGTGCCAGCAGCGGTGACAGGTCTTTTGGCACTGAAGCTTTCTTT; CDR3 protein: CASSGDRSFGTEAFF
clone size: -; V gene: TRBV9; J gene: TRBJ2-2; D gene: TRBD2; CDR3 DNA: TGTGCCAGCAGCGTAACTAGCGGCAACACCGGGGAGCTGTTTTTT; CDR3 protein: CASSVTSGNTGELFF
clone size: -; V gene: TRBV2; J gene: TRBJ2-5; D gene: TRBD1; CDR3 DNA: TGTGCCAGCACCGGACAGGCCCAAGAGACCCAGTACTTC; CDR3 protein: CASTGQAQETQYF
clone size: few; V gene: TRBV19; J gene: TRBJ1-5; D gene: -; CDR3 DNA: TGTGCCAGTAGCATGGGACTATGGCAGGGAGCCCATCAGCCCCAGCATTTT; CDR3 protein: CASSMGLWQGAHQPQHF
clone size: once; V gene: TRBV4-3; J gene: TRBJ1-2; D gene: -; CDR3 DNA: TGCGCCAGCAGCCAAGAATTCGACAGGTACTATGGCTACACCTTC; CDR3 protein: CASSQEFDRYYGYTF
clone size: -; V gene: TRBV7-7; J gene: TRBJ2-3; D gene: TRBD2; CDR3 DNA: TGTGCCAGCAGCTTAACGGCGGGGGGGGGTCTTGGGCCAGATACGCAGTATTTT; CDR3 protein: CASSLTAGGGLGPDTQYF
clone size: few; V gene: TRBV7-2; J gene: TRBJ1-2; D gene: TRBD1; CDR3 DNA: TGTGCCAGCAGCCAGCAACCGGGACAGGGCCATGGCTACACCTTC; CDR3 protein: CASSQQPGQGHGYTF
clone size: once; V gene: TRBV11-2; J gene: TRBJ2-4; D gene: -; CDR3 DNA: TGTGCCAGCAGCCGACTTCAGGGATACAAAAACATTCAGTACTTC; CDR3 protein: CASSRLQGYKNIQYF
clone size: few; V gene: TRBV11-2; J gene: TRBJ2-7; D gene: -; CDR3 DNA: TGTGCCAGCAGGCGACCAGGAGGGAATTACGAGCAGTACTTC; CDR3 protein: CASRRPGGNYEQYF
clone size: -; V gene: TRBV9; J gene: TRBJ2-1; D gene: TRBD2; CDR3 DNA: TGTGCCAGCAGCGTAGGAGATAGCGGGAGAAATAGGTACAATGAGCAGTTCTTC; CDR3 protein: CASSVGDSGRNRYNEQFF
clone size: -; V gene: TRBV9; J gene: TRBJ2-5; D gene: TRBD2; CDR3 DNA: TGTGCCAGCAGCGTACGGGGGGGCTCGGAGACCCAGTACTTC; CDR3 protein: CASSVRGGSETQYF
clone size: -; V gene: TRBV9; J gene: TRBJ2-3; D gene: TRBD1; CDR3 DNA: TGTGCCAGCAGCGCCGACAGGGCCGTTCAGTATTTT; CDR3 protein: CASSADRAVQYF
clone size: -; V gene: TRBV15; J gene: TRBJ2-2; D gene: -; CDR3 DNA: TGTGCCACCAGCAGATCCCCAGGTGTAACCGGGGAGCTGTTTTTT; CDR3 protein: CATSRSPGVTGELFF
clone size: -; V gene: TRBV13; J gene: TRBJ2-3; D gene: TRBD2; CDR3 DNA: TGTGCCAGCAGCCGATCTAGCGGGGGGGGAAATACGCAGTATTTT; CDR3 protein: CASSRSSGGGNTQYF
clone size: -; V gene: TRBV9; J gene: TRBJ2-5; D gene: TRBD1; CDR3 DNA: TGTGCCAGCAGCGTAACAGGGGCCATCCAAGAGACCCAGTACTTC; CDR3 protein: CASSVTGAIQETQYF
clone size: -; V gene: TRBV18; J gene: TRBJ2-1; D gene: TRBD2; CDR3 DNA: TGTGCCAGCTCACCTAACTTCCTAGCGGGGGGGCAGTTCTTC; CDR3 protein: CASSPNFLAGGQFF
clone size: -; V gene: TRBV7-3; J gene: TRBJ2-3; D gene: TRBD1; CDR3 DNA: TGTGCCAGCAGCCGCGAACCGGGACAGGGTGGAGATACGCAGTATTTT; CDR3 protein: CASSREPGQGGDTQYF
clone size: -; V gene: TRBV7-3; J gene: TRBJ2-7; D gene: TRBD2; CDR3 DNA: TGTGCCAGCAGCTTCGAAACTCCGGGAAACCCGGGGGGCGAGCAGTACTTC; CDR3 protein: CASSFETPGNPGGEQYF
clone size: -; V gene: TRBV7-9; J gene: TRBJ2-1; D gene: -; CDR3 DNA: TGTGCCAGCAGCTCCCCCCGCGGGGTCCCGAGCTCCTACAATGAGCAGTTCTTC; CDR3 protein: CASSSPRGVPSSYNEQFF
clone size: -; V gene: TRBV9; J gene: TRBJ1-2; D gene: -; CDR3 DNA: TGTGCCAGCAGCGTAGGGGGCTGGGGGGGCTATGGCTACACCTTC; CDR3 protein: CASSVGGWGGYGYTF
clone size: few; V gene: TRBV7-9; J gene: TRBJ1-2; D gene: TRBD1; CDR3 DNA: TGTGCCAGCAGCCCCGGGACAGGGAACGCCTATGGCTACACCTTC; CDR3 protein: CASSPGTGNAYGYTF
clone size: -; V gene: TRBV19; J gene: TRBJ2-1; D gene: -; CDR3 DNA: TGTGCCAGTAGTATGGGCAGGGGTTGGAATGAGCAGTTCTTC; CDR3 protein: CASSMGRGWNEQFF
clone size: few; V gene: TRBV28; J gene: TRBJ2-7; D gene: TRBD1; CDR3 DNA: TGTGCCAGCAGTGCATACAGCCCGCGACAGGGGGCCTACGAGCAGTACTTC; CDR3 protein: CASSAYSPRQGAYEQYF
clone size: -; V gene: TRBV6-5; J gene: TRBJ1-5; D gene: -; CDR3 DNA: TGTGCCAGCAGTTATGCGGAAGGGGGCAATCAGCCCCAGCATTTT; CDR3 protein: CASSYAEGGNQPQHF
clone size: -; V gene: TRBV15; J gene: TRBJ2-7; D gene: -; CDR3 DNA: TGTGCCACCAGCAGAGAGTGGACATCACGCTCCTACGAGCAGTACTTC; CDR3 protein: CATSREWTSRSYEQYF
clone size: -; V gene: TRBV7-2; J gene: TRBJ1-4; D gene: -; CDR3 DNA: TGTGCCAGCAGCCCCAGGGGAGTAGTACATGAAAAACTGTTTTTT; CDR3 protein: CASSPRGVVHEKLFF
clone size: -; V gene: TRBV7-2; J gene: TRBJ2-5; D gene: -; CDR3 DNA: TGTGCCAGCAGCAAACCACCTGACAGGGAGACCCAGTACTTC; CDR3 protein: CASSKPPDRETQYF
clone size: -; V gene: TRBV28; J gene: TRBJ2-7; D gene: -; CDR3 DNA: TGTGCCAGCAGTCCACGAAGGGGGCGGGATCTAGGTTACGAGCAGTACTTC; CDR3 protein: CASSPRRGRDLGYEQYF
clone size: -; V gene: TRBV28; J gene: TRBJ1-2; D gene: -; CDR3 DNA: TGTGCCAGCAGTTCCCATGCCGGGGGAGGGGGTAAGAGCTATGGCTACACCTTC; CDR3 protein: CASSSHAGGGGKSYGYTF
clone size: -; V gene: TRBV11-3; J gene: TRBJ2-3; D gene: -; CDR3 DNA: TGTGCCAGCAGCTTCATGCAGGGTAGGACAGATACGCAGTATTTT; CDR3 protein: CASSFMQGRTDTQYF